This T cell receptor (beta chain) comes out of a study of T-cell reconstitution after alpha-beta-depleted transplantation in children. It was with unique molecular identifiers that the TCRbeta library was prepared. In TCRdb, the PCR reads were re-called with MiXCR into one record per CDR3 protein. The table shows hundreds of thousands of distinct CDR3 sequences, with around 7.8% occurring only once. There are many counts of this clonotype. V gave up 9 bases and J gave up 2 bases; unmatched junction bases: 6. Germline CDR1 MRHNA, CDR2 SNTAGT. This CDR3 is 14 amino acids long. J is TRBJ1-5 and V is TRBV6-4; 8 nucleotides agree with TRBD1. The receptor's source is a male patient under 18 who had a stem cell transplant for acute lymphoblastic leukemia, so the T cells may come from the graft donor. Material: PBMCs, mostly from graft donor cells, obtained 180 days after TCRalphabeta/CD19-depleted stem cell transplant. The CDR3 DNA follows: TGTGCCAGTCCGGACAGGGAGGGCAATCAGCCCCAGCATTTT. Translated: CASPDREGNQPQHF.